A single sample gave rise to the 8 T cell receptor beta chains below, sequenced in a study of early T cells in non-severe SARS-CoV-2 infection. TCRdb itself ran the 5' RACE reads through MiXCR, one entry per CDR3 protein. The table includes tens of thousands of distinct CDR3 sequences, 14% detected once. The sequenced sample was whole blood. The receptor source for this set is an adult who was a healthcare worker with PCR-confirmed SARS-CoV-2 infection or an uninfected control (not recorded which).

This rearrangement joins TRBV29-1 to TRBJ2-2; a weak D match, TRBD1 (6 bases). The CDR3 runs to 15 residues. From germline, CDR1 is SQVTM and CDR2 ANQGSEA. Trimming shortened V by 4 bases and J by 3 bases, and 15 bases separated the two germline ends. The CDR3 reads CSVVSQGLDTGELFF. CDR3 bases: TGCAGCGTTGTGTCCCAGGGGCTGGACACCGGGGAGCTGTTTTTT.

Of note for this clonotype: This may be a read error, as it is one base from a much larger clone. V and J are TRBV20-1 and TRBJ1-1, with D perhaps TRBD1 (5 bases). The germline gives CDR1 DFQATT, CDR2 SNEGSKA (reference sequence). V dropped 6 bases and J dropped 0 bases, with 17 bases sitting between them. This CDR3 is 15 amino acids long. Written as DNA, the CDR3 is TGCAGTGCCCATGGGGTAGGGGACTTGAACACTGAAGCTTTCTTT. Translation: CSAHGVGDLNTEAFF.

This chain connects TRBV11-2 to TRBJ2-7; D unclear. Trimming pared 5 bases from V and 3 bases from J, leaving 8 bases between. This CDR3 has 12 amino acids. Germline CDR1 is SGHAT and CDR2 is FQNNGV. CDR3 DNA sequence: TGTGCCAGCAGCCCAAACGGCTACGAGCAGTACTTC. It is translated as CASSPNGYEQYF.

The chain links TRBV20-1 to TRBJ2-1, with 8 bases aligning to TRBD1. In germline, CDR1 is DFQATT, CDR2 SNEGSKA (reference sequence). Trimming at V came to 6 bases and at J to 5 bases, leaving 9 bases not matched to a gene. The CDR3 length is 14 residues. This CDR3 is CSATRGQGHNEQFF. The CDR3 nucleotides are TGCAGTGCGACCCGAGGACAGGGACACAATGAGCAGTTCTTC.

The J gene is TRBJ2-7, the V gene TRBV27; a weak D match, TRBD1 (6 bases). The CDR3 runs 15 residues. Germline CDR1 MNHEY, CDR2 SMNVEV (reference sequence). V lost 4 bases and J lost 0, with 13 bases in between. CDR3 coding DNA: TGTGCCAGCAGTTACCCCCCGGACAGCTCCTACGAGCAGTACTTC. It is translated as CASSYPPDSSYEQYF.

This clonotype came up a few times. J is TRBJ1-4 and V is TRBV10-3, with no clear D. Germline V gene data show CDR1 as ENHRY and CDR2 as SYGVKD. Trimming took 3 bases from V and 6 from J, leaving 8 bases between them. This CDR3 region has 13 residues. The DNA for the CDR3 is TGTGCCATCAGTGATGTGGGAGATGAAAAACTGTTTTTT. This gives the protein CAISDVGDEKLFF.

The CDR3: CASSLRDGYNSPLHF. CDR3 sequence (DNA): TGCGCCAGCAGCTTGAGGGACGGTTATAATTCACCCCTCCACTTT. The chain couples TRBV5-1 to TRBJ1-6, with D tentatively TRBD1 (5 bases). V lost 1 base and J lost 4, with 9 bases in between. CDR1 is SGHRS, CDR2 YFSETQ, per germline. This CDR3 comprises 15 residues.

The chain combines TRBV4-3 with TRBJ2-7; 8 bases agree with TRBD1. The CDR3 consists of 15 residues. The germline V gene has CDR1 LGHNA and CDR2 YSLEER. After removal of 3 bases from V and 5 bases from J, the junction contained 9 bases not matched to a gene. In nucleotides, the CDR3 is TGCGCCAGCAGCCATGTTAGACAGGGGATCCACGAGCAGTACTTC. Its protein product is CASSHVRQGIHEQYF.